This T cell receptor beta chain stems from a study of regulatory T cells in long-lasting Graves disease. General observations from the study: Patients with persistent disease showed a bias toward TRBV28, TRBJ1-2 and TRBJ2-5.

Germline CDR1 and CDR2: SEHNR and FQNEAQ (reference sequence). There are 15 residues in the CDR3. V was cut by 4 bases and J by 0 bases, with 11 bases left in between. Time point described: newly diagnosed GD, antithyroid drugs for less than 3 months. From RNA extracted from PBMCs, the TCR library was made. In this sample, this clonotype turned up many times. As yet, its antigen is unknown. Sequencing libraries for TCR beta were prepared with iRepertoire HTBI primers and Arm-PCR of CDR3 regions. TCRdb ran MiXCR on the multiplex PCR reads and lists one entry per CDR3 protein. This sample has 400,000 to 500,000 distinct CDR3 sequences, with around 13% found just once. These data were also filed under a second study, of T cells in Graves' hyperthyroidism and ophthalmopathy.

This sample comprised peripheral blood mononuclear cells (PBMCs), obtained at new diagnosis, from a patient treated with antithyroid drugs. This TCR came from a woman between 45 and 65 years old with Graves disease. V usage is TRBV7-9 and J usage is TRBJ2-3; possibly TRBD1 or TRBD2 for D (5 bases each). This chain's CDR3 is CASSYGTKSTDTQYF. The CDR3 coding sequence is TGTGCCAGCAGCTATGGGACGAAAAGCACAGATACGCAGTATTTT. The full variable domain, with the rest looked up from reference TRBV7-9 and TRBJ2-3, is DTGVSQNPRHKITKRGQNVTFRCDPISEHNRLYWYRQTLGQGPEFLTYFQNEAQLEKSRLLSDRFSAERPKGSFSTLEIQRTEQGDSAMYLCASSYGTKSTDTQYFGPGTRLTVL.